This paragraph reports one TCR beta chain. Germline lookup yields CDR1 SGHAT and CDR2 FQNNGV. The V and J ends lost 5 bases and 0 bases, in that order; junction bases with no gene match: 6. CDR3 length: 16 amino acids. This specimen comes from a study of blood T cell repertoires in COVID-19. At the level of the study: COVID-19 samples, acute and convalescent, were from the United States, Italy and Spain.

Per the original methods: Estimation of nucleated cell counts was performed using reference gene primer amplification. Clones were read by immunoSEQ multiplex PCR, and TCRdb kept only the in-frame ones, dropping some. V and J calls and clone size are copied from that table; D and trimming were computed from the DNA. The sample includes about 260,000 clones, roughly nine tenths of them seen just once. Study members were between roughly 18 and 89 years old and lived in some 26 US regions. This TCR derives from a woman aged 45-65 years who had recovered from COVID-19. The sample comprised PBMCs or T cells enriched from blood (not recorded which). This chain links TRBV11-2 with TRBJ2-1, with 8 bases aligning to TRBD2. CDR3 loop: CASSHGLAVSYNEQFF. CDR3 DNA sequence: TGTGCCAGCAGCCATGGACTAGCAGTCTCCTACAATGAGCAGTTCTTC.